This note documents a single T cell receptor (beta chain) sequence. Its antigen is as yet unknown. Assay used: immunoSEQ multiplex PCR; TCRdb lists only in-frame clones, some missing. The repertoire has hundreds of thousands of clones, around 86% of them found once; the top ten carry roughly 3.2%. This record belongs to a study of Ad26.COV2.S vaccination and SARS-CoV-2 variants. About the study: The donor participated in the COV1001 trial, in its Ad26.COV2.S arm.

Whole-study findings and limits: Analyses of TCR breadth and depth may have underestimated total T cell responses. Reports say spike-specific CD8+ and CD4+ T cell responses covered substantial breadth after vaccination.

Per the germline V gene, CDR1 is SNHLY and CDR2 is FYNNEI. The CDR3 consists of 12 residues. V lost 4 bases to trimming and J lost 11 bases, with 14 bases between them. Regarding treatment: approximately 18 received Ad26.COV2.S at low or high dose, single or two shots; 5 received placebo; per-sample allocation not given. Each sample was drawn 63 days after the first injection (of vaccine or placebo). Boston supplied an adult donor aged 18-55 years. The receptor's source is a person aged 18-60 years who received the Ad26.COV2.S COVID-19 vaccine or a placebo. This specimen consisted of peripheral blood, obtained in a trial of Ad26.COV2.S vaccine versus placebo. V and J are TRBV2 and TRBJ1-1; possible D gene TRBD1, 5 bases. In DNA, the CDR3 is TGTGCCAGCAGTGGAGGGTCAGGGAGGGCTTTCTTT. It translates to CASSGGSGRAFF.